Listed here is a single T cell receptor (beta chain). These data are taken from a study of CD8 T cells in Susac syndrome. CDR3 length equals 15 residues. The V gene's germline CDR1 is DFQATT and CDR2 SNEGSKA (reference sequence). Trimming pared 3 bases from V and 8 bases from J, leaving 19 bases between. Roughly 0.45 to 1 ug RNA was reverse transcribed with random hexamers. TCRdb recomputed calls from the immunoSEQ multiplex PCR reads with MiXCR, one row per CDR3 protein. Among roughly 130,000 distinct CDR3 sequences, roughly 96% were seen once, and the ten largest hold over 0.095%. The sequenced sample was CD4+ T cells from PBMCs. The gene calls are TRBV20-1 and TRBJ1-4; tentative D call: TRBD1 (6 bases). The sequence was obtained from a human donor with multiple sclerosis. The CDR3 DNA is TGCAGTGCTAGTCGATTCGGGGGGGGCCGGGAAAAACTGTTTTTT. Its translation: CSASRFGGGREKLFF.